The table lists the clone carrying this T cell receptor (beta chain) with many counts. The CDR3 totals 12 residues. V dropped 5 bases and J dropped 5 bases, with 7 bases sitting between them. The record originates from a study of T cell repertoires in cytomegalovirus infection. TCRdb reprocessed the reads with MiXCR, giving one entry per CDR3 protein. The sample yields some 680,000 distinct CDR3 sequences, less than 40% seen once. Sequences were obtained from PBMCs. This clonotype was sampled from a human donor in good health (CMV status not recorded). Some clones in this sample may be carry-over from other donors' samples. The J gene is TRBJ2-1, the V gene TRBV12-3 or TRBV12-4; no firm D call. The CDR3 region is CASSLSDNEQFF. The CDR3 bases are TGTGCCAGCAGTCTCTCTGACAATGAGCAGTTCTTC.